A selection of T cell receptor beta chains follows, all from one sample in a study of T-cell memory formation after mild COVID-19. MiXCR was run by TCRdb on the 5' RACE reads, yielding one entry per CDR3 protein. The table includes hundreds of thousands of distinct CDR3 sequences, roughly 21% detected once. What was sequenced was PBMCs or a T cell subset sorted from them (not recorded which). The receptors here all came from an adult woman who had mild COVID-19 (a few samples of this study predate the infection). Cell type and time point are not known. CDR3s include the opening cysteine and the closing phenylalanine or tryptophan. Each record gives: J gene, D gene, V gene, clone size, CDR3 DNA, CDR3 protein. A D gene is named only where the DNA matches it firmly. Size tells how often a clone was seen (once, few, many) or the class of an expanded clone, and some rows leave it out.

j_gene: TRBJ2-7; d_gene: .; v_gene: TRBV7-3; abundance: .; CDR3nt: TGTGCCAGCAGCCCCTTTCCAAACGGGGAGCAGTACTTC; CDR3aa: CASSPFPNGEQYF
j_gene: TRBJ1-2; d_gene: .; v_gene: TRBV19; abundance: few; CDR3nt: TGTGCCAGTAGCCAAGGGGCGGGCTATGGCTACACCTTC; CDR3aa: CASSQGAGYGYTF
j_gene: TRBJ1-4; d_gene: .; v_gene: TRBV3-1; abundance: few; CDR3nt: TGTGCCAGCAGCCCGGGGACGGACAATGAAAAACTGTTTTTT; CDR3aa: CASSPGTDNEKLFF
j_gene: TRBJ2-4; d_gene: .; v_gene: TRBV5-4; abundance: few; CDR3nt: TGTGCCAGCAGTTTCTCGGGCAACAAAAACATTCAGTACTTC; CDR3aa: CASSFSGNKNIQYF
j_gene: TRBJ1-6; d_gene: .; v_gene: TRBV11-2; abundance: .; CDR3nt: TGTGCCAGCAGCTTAGTGAGGCAGGGAAGGTATTCACCCCTCCACTTT; CDR3aa: CASSLVRQGRYSPLHF
j_gene: TRBJ1-2; d_gene: .; v_gene: TRBV7-9; abundance: few; CDR3nt: TGTGCCAGCAGCCCCGACGATAACTATGGCTACACCTTC; CDR3aa: CASSPDDNYGYTF
j_gene: TRBJ2-1; d_gene: TRBD2; v_gene: TRBV7-2; abundance: few; CDR3nt: TGTGCCAGCAGCCCCGAAAGTGGGAGGGGCAATGAGCAGTTCTTC; CDR3aa: CASSPESGRGNEQFF
j_gene: TRBJ2-5; d_gene: TRBD2; v_gene: TRBV7-8; abundance: few; CDR3nt: TGTGCCAGCAGCCCCCGGCCTAGCGGGAGTCGAGAGACCCAGTACTTC; CDR3aa: CASSPRPSGSRETQYF
j_gene: TRBJ2-3; d_gene: .; v_gene: TRBV7-8; abundance: many; CDR3nt: TGTGCCAGCAGCTTCACAGATACGCAGTATTTT; CDR3aa: CASSFTDTQYF
j_gene: TRBJ1-2; d_gene: .; v_gene: TRBV5-1; abundance: few; CDR3nt: TGCGCCAGCAGTTATGTTGGAGAAACTAACTATGGCTACACCTTC; CDR3aa: CASSYVGETNYGYTF
j_gene: TRBJ2-2; d_gene: TRBD2; v_gene: TRBV20-1; abundance: .; CDR3nt: TGCAGTGCTAGAGATTATCAGCGGGGTAACACCGGGGAGCTGTTTTTT; CDR3aa: CSARDYQRGNTGELFF
j_gene: TRBJ2-7; d_gene: TRBD1; v_gene: TRBV6-5; abundance: few; CDR3nt: TGTGCCAGCGAAAGTGGGGCAGGGGGCTTTTACGAGCAGTACTTC; CDR3aa: CASESGAGGFYEQYF
j_gene: TRBJ2-7; d_gene: .; v_gene: TRBV7-6; abundance: .; CDR3nt: TGTGCCAGCAGCTTAGAACTCCTTACCGAGCAGTACTTC; CDR3aa: CASSLELLTEQYF
j_gene: TRBJ2-7; d_gene: TRBD2; v_gene: TRBV5-1; abundance: few; CDR3nt: TGCGCCAGCAGCGAGCGGGGCTACTCCTACGAGCAGTACTTC; CDR3aa: CASSERGYSYEQYF
j_gene: TRBJ1-1; d_gene: .; v_gene: TRBV7-9; abundance: .; CDR3nt: TGTGCCAGCAGCTTAGAAAGGGTCACTGAAGCTTTCTTT; CDR3aa: CASSLERVTEAFF
j_gene: TRBJ2-3; d_gene: .; v_gene: TRBV6-1; abundance: few; CDR3nt: TGTGCCAGCAGTAGCCGTCTCCGGAAGACAGATACGCAGTATTTT; CDR3aa: CASSSRLRKTDTQYF
j_gene: TRBJ2-7; d_gene: TRBD2; v_gene: TRBV5-1; abundance: .; CDR3nt: TGCGCCAGCAGCTTCCTAGCGGGGGGCGAATACGAGCAGTACTTC; CDR3aa: CASSFLAGGEYEQYF
j_gene: TRBJ1-6; d_gene: .; v_gene: TRBV6-5; abundance: .; CDR3nt: TGTGCCAGCAGTCAGACCCGCAATTCACCCCTCCACTTT; CDR3aa: CASSQTRNSPLHF
j_gene: TRBJ1-5; d_gene: .; v_gene: TRBV6-2/TRBV6-3; abundance: .; CDR3nt: TGTGCCAGCAGTTACTCGGTCCGGACAGCAGGCAATCAGCCCCAGCATTTT; CDR3aa: CASSYSVRTAGNQPQHF
j_gene: TRBJ1-1; d_gene: TRBD1; v_gene: TRBV7-9; abundance: .; CDR3nt: TGTGCCAGCAGCTTACCCCGGACAGGGGCGTCCACTGAAGCTTTCTTT; CDR3aa: CASSLPRTGASTEAFF
j_gene: TRBJ2-7; d_gene: .; v_gene: TRBV5-6; abundance: .; CDR3nt: TGTGCCAGCAGCTTGATCGGCTACGAGCAGTACTTC; CDR3aa: CASSLIGYEQYF
j_gene: TRBJ1-4; d_gene: .; v_gene: TRBV24-1; abundance: .; CDR3nt: TGTGCCACCAGTGAAACGGGAGGCGGCGAAAAACTGTTTTTT; CDR3aa: CATSETGGGEKLFF
j_gene: TRBJ2-1; d_gene: .; v_gene: TRBV24-1; abundance: few; CDR3nt: TGTGCCACCAGTGAGCCCGGCCGGGACACGACCTACAATGAGCAGTTCTTC; CDR3aa: CATSEPGRDTTYNEQFF
j_gene: TRBJ2-7; d_gene: TRBD1; v_gene: TRBV12-3/TRBV12-4; abundance: many; CDR3nt: TGTGCCAGCAGTTCCCCAGGGACAGGGGTATCGTACGAGCAGTACTTC; CDR3aa: CASSSPGTGVSYEQYF
j_gene: TRBJ2-1; d_gene: TRBD2; v_gene: TRBV3-1; abundance: .; CDR3nt: TGTGCCAGCAGCCAATCACTAGCGGGTGTCGGGGAGCAGTTCTTC; CDR3aa: CASSQSLAGVGEQFF
j_gene: TRBJ2-1; d_gene: .; v_gene: TRBV9; abundance: few; CDR3nt: TGTGCCAGCAGCGTAGGGGGCGGTAGCTCCTACAATGAGCAGTTCTTC; CDR3aa: CASSVGGGSSYNEQFF
j_gene: TRBJ1-2; d_gene: .; v_gene: TRBV4-1; abundance: .; CDR3nt: TGCGCCAGCAGCCAAGATGCTACACCGCGTTATGGCTACACCTTC; CDR3aa: CASSQDATPRYGYTF
j_gene: TRBJ1-3; d_gene: .; v_gene: TRBV12-3/TRBV12-4; abundance: .; CDR3nt: TGTGCCAGCAGTCCACTACAGGGAACAAACACCATATATTTT; CDR3aa: CASSPLQGTNTIYF
j_gene: TRBJ2-1; d_gene: .; v_gene: TRBV24-1; abundance: .; CDR3nt: TGTGCCACCAGTTTCAGCCTTGACGAGCAGTTCTTC; CDR3aa: CATSFSLDEQFF
j_gene: TRBJ2-2; d_gene: .; v_gene: TRBV12-3/TRBV12-4; abundance: .; CDR3nt: TGTGCCAGCAGTTCGGACTCGAACACCGGGGAGCTGTTTTTT; CDR3aa: CASSSDSNTGELFF
j_gene: TRBJ2-3; d_gene: .; v_gene: TRBV27; abundance: .; CDR3nt: TGTGCCAGCAGCCCCCAGGGTCTTCAGGCAGATACGCAGTATTTT; CDR3aa: CASSPQGLQADTQYF
j_gene: TRBJ2-7; d_gene: .; v_gene: TRBV20-1; abundance: .; CDR3nt: TGCAGTGCTAGGGCAGCCTCCTCCTACGAGCAGTACTTC; CDR3aa: CSARAASSYEQYF
j_gene: TRBJ1-1; d_gene: TRBD1; v_gene: TRBV30; abundance: .; CDR3nt: TGTGCCTGGAGTGTAGGCGGGACAGGGGGGGCTGAAGCTTTCTTT; CDR3aa: CAWSVGGTGGAEAFF
j_gene: TRBJ2-7; d_gene: .; v_gene: TRBV6-2/TRBV6-3; abundance: few; CDR3nt: TGTGCCAGCAGTTATCCGGCCGAGCAGTACTTC; CDR3aa: CASSYPAEQYF
j_gene: TRBJ2-5; d_gene: .; v_gene: TRBV7-6; abundance: .; CDR3nt: TGTGCCAGCAGCTTAGCGTCTATCCTGAAGGGAGAGACCCAGTACTTC; CDR3aa: CASSLASILKGETQYF
j_gene: TRBJ1-2; d_gene: .; v_gene: TRBV7-9; abundance: few; CDR3nt: TGTGCCAGCAGCTTAAGCTTCGGTGAGGCTAACTATGGCTACACCTTC; CDR3aa: CASSLSFGEANYGYTF
j_gene: TRBJ1-2; d_gene: TRBD1; v_gene: TRBV29-1; abundance: few; CDR3nt: TGCAGCGTTGCAGGACTCGACAGGGACTATGGCTACACCTTC; CDR3aa: CSVAGLDRDYGYTF
j_gene: TRBJ1-5; d_gene: .; v_gene: TRBV5-5; abundance: many; CDR3nt: TGTGCCAGCAGCTTGGAAAGGCAGGGGCTGCAGCCCCAGCATTTT; CDR3aa: CASSLERQGLQPQHF
j_gene: TRBJ1-1; d_gene: .; v_gene: TRBV7-9; abundance: few; CDR3nt: TGTGCCAGCAGCCGTGACGGGAGGGAAGCTTTCTTT; CDR3aa: CASSRDGREAFF
j_gene: TRBJ1-1; d_gene: .; v_gene: TRBV6-5; abundance: .; CDR3nt: TGTGCCAGCAGTCCCGACGGGGACACTGAAGCTTTCTTT; CDR3aa: CASSPDGDTEAFF
j_gene: TRBJ2-2; d_gene: .; v_gene: TRBV7-6; abundance: many; CDR3nt: TGTGCCAGCAGCTTAGGAGCAGGGACCGGGGAGCTGTTTTTT; CDR3aa: CASSLGAGTGELFF
j_gene: TRBJ2-3; d_gene: TRBD1; v_gene: TRBV20-1; abundance: few; CDR3nt: TGCAGTGCTCGAAAGCAGGGGGCCACAGATACGCAGTATTTT; CDR3aa: CSARKQGATDTQYF
j_gene: TRBJ2-2; d_gene: .; v_gene: TRBV4-1; abundance: .; CDR3nt: TGCGCCAGCAGCCCGGACCTACAGAGTCCGGAGCTGTTTTTT; CDR3aa: CASSPDLQSPELFF
j_gene: TRBJ2-5; d_gene: .; v_gene: TRBV7-8; abundance: .; CDR3nt: TGTGCCAGCAGCTTCCTCGCGGGAATGGAGACCCAGTACTTC; CDR3aa: CASSFLAGMETQYF
j_gene: TRBJ1-2; d_gene: .; v_gene: TRBV9; abundance: .; CDR3nt: TGTGCCAGCAGCGTAGGGCATGGCTACACCTTC; CDR3aa: CASSVGHGYTF
j_gene: TRBJ2-7; d_gene: TRBD1; v_gene: TRBV3-1; abundance: .; CDR3nt: TGTGCCAGCAGCCGCGACAGGGGGGCTGGCGAGCAGTACTTC; CDR3aa: CASSRDRGAGEQYF
j_gene: TRBJ2-3; d_gene: TRBD1; v_gene: TRBV7-9; abundance: few; CDR3nt: TGTGCCAGCAGCCCCCGACAGGGGGAGCCAAGGGGTACGCAGTATTTT; CDR3aa: CASSPRQGEPRGTQYF
j_gene: TRBJ1-1; d_gene: .; v_gene: TRBV30; abundance: .; CDR3nt: TGTGCCTGGAGTGTTCTGGGGGGATTTGACACTGAAGCTTTCTTT; CDR3aa: CAWSVLGGFDTEAFF
j_gene: TRBJ2-1; d_gene: .; v_gene: TRBV5-5; abundance: .; CDR3nt: TGTGCCAGCAGCTTTACCCGAGGGAATGAGCAGTTCTTC; CDR3aa: CASSFTRGNEQFF
j_gene: TRBJ2-1; d_gene: .; v_gene: TRBV29-1; abundance: .; CDR3nt: TGCAGCGTTGCACAGAACAATGAGCAGTTCTTC; CDR3aa: CSVAQNNEQFF
j_gene: TRBJ2-5; d_gene: .; v_gene: TRBV6-2/TRBV6-3; abundance: few; CDR3nt: TGTGCCAGCAGCAAGGGGACCGTTGAGACCCAGTACTTC; CDR3aa: CASSKGTVETQYF
j_gene: TRBJ2-7; d_gene: TRBD1; v_gene: TRBV11-2; abundance: .; CDR3nt: TGTGCCAGCAGTTCTGGGGGTGGAGGACAGGGTGGCTACTACGAGCAGTACTTC; CDR3aa: CASSSGGGGQGGYYEQYF
j_gene: TRBJ1-1; d_gene: .; v_gene: TRBV2; abundance: few; CDR3nt: TGTGCCAGCAGGCGGGACAAAGGGGCGAACACTGAAGCTTTCTTT; CDR3aa: CASRRDKGANTEAFF
j_gene: TRBJ1-1; d_gene: TRBD1; v_gene: TRBV24-1; abundance: .; CDR3nt: TGTGCCACCAGTGAATCGACAGGGGGAACTGAAGCTTTCTTT; CDR3aa: CATSESTGGTEAFF
j_gene: TRBJ2-7; d_gene: TRBD1; v_gene: TRBV6-2/TRBV6-3; abundance: few; CDR3nt: TGTGCCAGCAGCCGACGGGACAGGGACTCCTACGAGCAGTACTTC; CDR3aa: CASSRRDRDSYEQYF